This T cell receptor (beta chain) was identified in a study of shared clonotypes between healthy human individuals. This CDR3 region has 14 residues. Germline lookup yields CDR1 MNHEY and CDR2 SVGAGI. Trimming took off 2 bases at V and 2 bases at J, with 7 bases between the two ends. Here immunoSEQ multiplex PCR was the method, and the copy in TCRdb shows in-frame clones only, minus some. The repertoire holds millions of clones, with roughly 95% as singletons. Naive CD8 cells lacked CD45RO, underwent positive selection for CCR7 and left out terminally differentiated effector memory CD45RA+ cells. The sequencing input was naive CD8+ T cells sorted from blood. The TCR sequence derives from a man aged 18 to 35 in good health. The chain recombines TRBV6-5 with TRBJ1-5; D is perhaps TRBD1 (5 bases). The CDR3: CASSYDSGNQPQHF. The CDR3 DNA reads TGTGCCAGCAGTTACGACAGTGGCAATCAGCCCCAGCATTTT.